The T cell receptor beta chain described here comes from a study of T cell responses to AZD1222 COVID-19 vaccine. Study-level findings and limits: The sample set comprised mostly white British donors with more females, and clonal diversity was possibly underestimated. The study identified only five to seven AZD1222 recipients as seropositive at baseline. It was only after the peak T cell response that any repertoires were sampled.

This clone was detected once. Its antigen is as yet unknown. Samples with a second dose at about 4 or about 12 weeks were pooled together. Trimming removed 3 bases at V and 5 bases at J, with 14 bases between. The CDR3 covers 14 residues. Germline V gene sequence: CDR1 DFQATT, CDR2 SNEGSKA (reference sequence). The table came from immunoSEQ multiplex PCR; TCRdb's copy has only in-frame clones and leaves some out. Found here are roughly 150,000 clones, 85% to 90% of them singletons; the top ten hold approximately 3%. The chain employs TRBV20-1 and TRBJ1-5; D is uncertain. The receptor comes from an adult who received the AZD1222 COVID-19 vaccine. The sample in question was peripheral blood, obtained 28 days after the second AZD1222 dose. The CDR3 loop reads CSASSPTPHQPQHF. The CDR3 DNA reads TGCAGTGCTAGTTCCCCGACCCCGCATCAGCCCCAGCATTTT.